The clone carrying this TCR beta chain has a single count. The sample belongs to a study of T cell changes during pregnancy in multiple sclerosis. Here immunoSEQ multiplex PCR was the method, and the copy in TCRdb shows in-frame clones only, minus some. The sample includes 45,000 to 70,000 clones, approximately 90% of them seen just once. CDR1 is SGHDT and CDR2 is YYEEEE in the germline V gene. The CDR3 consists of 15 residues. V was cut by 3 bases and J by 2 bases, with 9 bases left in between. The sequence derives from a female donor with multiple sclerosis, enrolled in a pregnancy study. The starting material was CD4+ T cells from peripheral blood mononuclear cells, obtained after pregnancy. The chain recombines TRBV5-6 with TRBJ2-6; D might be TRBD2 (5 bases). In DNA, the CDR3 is TGTGCCAGCAGCTCCTTGAGGGCTGGGGCCAACGTCCTGACTTTC. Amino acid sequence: CASSSLRAGANVLTF.